These 12 T cell receptor beta chains were sequenced from one sample in a study of shared clonotypes between healthy human individuals. Sequencing was performed with immunoSEQ multiplex PCR; in TCRdb, only in-frame clones are kept and a portion is missing. This sample has about 690,000 clones, with roughly 91% found just once. Sequencing used memory CD8+ T cells from PBMCs. Subset given: CD45RO+ cells pooled with CCR7-negative TemRA cells. Receptors originate from a man aged 18 to 35 in good health. Some clones in this sample may be carry-over from other donors' samples.

This chain joins TRBV14 and TRBJ2-1; D ambiguous. The CDR3 sequence is 16 residues long. Germline CDR1 SGHDN, CDR2 FVKESK. V lost 1 base, J lost 0 bases, and 10 bases lay in between. The CDR3 region has the DNA TGTGCCAGCAGCCAAGGATTAGGGTCCTCCTACAATGAGCAGTTCTTC. Translated, it gives CASSQGLGSSYNEQFF.

The chain couples TRBV7-2 to TRBJ2-1; TRBD2 agrees at 11 bases. The CDR3 runs to 19 residues. Germline V gene lookup returns CDR1 SGHTA and CDR2 FQGNSA. V shed 4 bases, J shed 0 bases, and the junction held 11 bases outside the gene matches. The chain's CDR3 is CASSSPTSGREPSYNEQFF. Written as DNA, the CDR3 is TGTGCCAGCAGCTCCCCCACTAGCGGGAGAGAGCCCTCCTACAATGAGCAGTTCTTC.

This rearrangement joins TRBV27 to TRBJ1-2; D not resolved. The CDR3 spans 14 residues. V was shortened by 7 bases and J by 8 bases, with 20 bases between the two germline ends. The V gene's germline CDR1 is MNHEY and CDR2 SMNVEV (reference sequence). The CDR3 DNA follows: TGTGCCAGCACCCCCTTAGAAGACCCATGGGGCTACACCTTC. Its protein product is CASTPLEDPWGYTF.

The V gene is TRBV27, the J gene TRBJ2-7; D remains unclear. CDR1 is MNHEY and CDR2 is SMNVEV in the germline V gene (reference sequence). The V and J ends lost 6 bases and 2 bases respectively, with 20 bases between them. This CDR3 region has 16 residues. CDR3 sequence (DNA): TGTGCCAGCAGCCCTTCTACGGGCCACCAACCCTACGAGCAGTACTTC. Protein: CASSPSTGHQPYEQYF.

This sequence joins TRBV7-9 and TRBJ1-6; D ambiguous. The germline gives CDR1 SEHNR, CDR2 FQNEAQ (reference sequence). Deletions cut 1 base from V and 10 bases from J, with 11 bases between. This CDR3 comprises 14 residues. In nucleotides, the CDR3 is TGTGCCAGCAGCTTAGTAGGGTTTCGGTCACCCCTCCACTTT. It yields the protein CASSLVGFRSPLHF.

In its sample, this clone was seen once. The CDR3 loop is CASSPAGQETQYF. CDR3 sequence (DNA): TGTGCCAGCAGCCCAGCCGGACAAGAGACCCAGTACTTC. V is TRBV7-3 and J is TRBJ2-5; no reliable D call. The germline V gene encodes CDR1 SGHTA and CDR2 FQGTGA. Trimming left V 5 bases short and J 2 bases short, with 9 bases between. The CDR3 contains 13 residues.

The chain couples TRBV7-8 to TRBJ1-1; D might be TRBD1 (6 bases). The V end was cut by 1 base, the J end by 3 bases, with 12 bases between. Germline lookup yields CDR1 SGHVS and CDR2 FQNEAQ. The CDR3 is 15 amino acids. The CDR3 protein is CASSLDEGGYTEAFF. The CDR3 DNA reads TGTGCCAGCAGCTTAGACGAGGGGGGGTACACTGAAGCTTTCTTT. The full variable domain, completed using reference TRBV7-8 and TRBJ1-1, is GAGVSQSPRYKVAKRGQDVALRCDPISGHVSLFWYQQALGQGPEFLTYFQNEAQLDKSGLPSDRFFAERPEGSVSTLKIQRTQQEDSAVYLCASSLDEGGYTEAFFGQGTRLTVV.

The rearrangement links TRBV27 to TRBJ2-7; no definite D call. Trimming took 8 bases from V and 0 from J, leaving 17 bases between them. This CDR3 is built from 15 residues. Germline lookup yields CDR1 MNHEY and CDR2 SMNVEV (reference sequence). This chain's CDR3 is CASATEPRASYEQYF. The CDR3 DNA is TGTGCCAGCGCGACCGAACCAAGGGCCTCCTACGAGCAGTACTTC.

The genes are TRBV5-6 and TRBJ2-2; D unresolved. The germline V gene encodes CDR1 SGHDT and CDR2 YYEEEE. This CDR3 is built from 16 residues. V was trimmed by 0 bases and J by 5 bases, leaving 14 bases between them. This CDR3 is CASSLAGSAETGELFF. Written as DNA, the CDR3 is TGTGCCAGCAGCTTGGCCGGTTCGGCTGAAACCGGGGAGCTGTTTTTT.

V and J are TRBV7-2 and TRBJ2-1, with TRBD2 matching over 7 bases. Trimming at V came to 3 bases and at J to 9 bases, leaving 8 bases not matched to a gene. The CDR3 is 14 amino acids. In germline, CDR1 is SGHTA, CDR2 FQGNSA. CDR3 sequence reads: CASSLERGGVEQFF. In DNA, the CDR3 is TGTGCCAGCAGCTTGGAACGCGGGGGAGTTGAGCAGTTCTTC.

This clone was counted a single time. This chain links TRBV6-6 with TRBJ2-2; D is possibly TRBD1 (6 bases). The germline gives CDR1 MNHNY, CDR2 SVGAGI (reference sequence). The CDR3 has 14 residues. Deletions cut 2 bases from V and 6 bases from J, with 10 bases between. In nucleotides, the CDR3 is TGTGCCAGCAGTTACGTAGCAGGGGCCGGGGAGCTGTTTTTT. Translation: CASSYVAGAGELFF.

The chain carries TRBV28 and TRBJ1-2; unclear D gene. V lost 2 bases and J lost 5, with 12 bases in between. Germline-derived CDR1 and CDR2 are MDHEN and SYDVKM. The CDR3 spans 14 residues. This chain's CDR3 is CASSLIRTEYGYTF. CDR3 DNA sequence: TGTGCCAGCAGTTTAATTCGAACGGAGTATGGCTACACCTTC.